This T cell receptor beta chain comes out of a study of blood T cell repertoires in COVID-19. Sequencing was performed with immunoSEQ multiplex PCR; in TCRdb, only in-frame clones are kept and a portion is missing. The table records fewer than 90,000 clones, about 96% of them present only once. The clonotype originates from a human donor with active COVID-19. The donor label of this sample is uncertain. Sequenced input: peripheral blood.

The CDR3 sequence is CASSMYVRETQYF. The CDR3 DNA reads TGTGCCAGTAGTATGTACGTGCGGGAGACCCAGTACTTC. The chain is built from TRBV19 and TRBJ2-5; D remains ambiguous. The ends were cut back, 3 bases at V and 5 bases at J, with 10 bases in the middle. Per germline, CDR1 LNHDA and CDR2 SQIVND (reference sequence). This CDR3 has 13 amino acids.